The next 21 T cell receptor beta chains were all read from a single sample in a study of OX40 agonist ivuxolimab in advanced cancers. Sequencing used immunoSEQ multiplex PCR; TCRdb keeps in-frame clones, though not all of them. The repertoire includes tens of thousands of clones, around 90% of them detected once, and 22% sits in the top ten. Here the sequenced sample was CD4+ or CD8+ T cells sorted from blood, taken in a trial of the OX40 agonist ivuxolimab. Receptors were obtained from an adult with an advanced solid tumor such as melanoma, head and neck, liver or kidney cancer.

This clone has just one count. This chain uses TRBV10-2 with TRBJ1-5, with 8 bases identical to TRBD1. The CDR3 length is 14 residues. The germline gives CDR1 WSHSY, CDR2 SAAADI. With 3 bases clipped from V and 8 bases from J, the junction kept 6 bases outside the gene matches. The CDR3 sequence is CASSDGTGSKPQHF. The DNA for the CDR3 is TGCGCCAGCAGTGATGGGACAGGATCGAAGCCCCAGCATTTT.

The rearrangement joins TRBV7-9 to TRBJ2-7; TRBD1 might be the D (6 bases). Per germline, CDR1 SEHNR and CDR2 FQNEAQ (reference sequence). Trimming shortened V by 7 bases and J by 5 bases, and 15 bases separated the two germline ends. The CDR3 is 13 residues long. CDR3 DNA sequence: TGTGCCAGCATGACCGGGACATTCCACGAGCAGTACTTC. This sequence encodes CASMTGTFHEQYF.

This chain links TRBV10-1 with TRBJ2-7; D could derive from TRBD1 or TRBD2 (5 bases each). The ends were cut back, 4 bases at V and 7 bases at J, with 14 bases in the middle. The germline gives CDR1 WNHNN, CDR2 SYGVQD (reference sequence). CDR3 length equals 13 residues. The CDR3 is CASSAGTLGEQYF. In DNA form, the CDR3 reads TGCGCCAGCAGTGCCGGGACCTTGGGGGAGCAGTACTTC.

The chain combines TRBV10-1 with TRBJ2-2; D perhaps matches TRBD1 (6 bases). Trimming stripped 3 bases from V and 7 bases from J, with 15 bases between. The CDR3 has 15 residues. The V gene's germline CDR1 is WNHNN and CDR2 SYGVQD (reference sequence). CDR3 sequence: CASSDNGGRIGELFF. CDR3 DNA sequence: TGCGCCAGCAGTGATAATGGGGGCAGAATCGGGGAGCTGTTTTTT.

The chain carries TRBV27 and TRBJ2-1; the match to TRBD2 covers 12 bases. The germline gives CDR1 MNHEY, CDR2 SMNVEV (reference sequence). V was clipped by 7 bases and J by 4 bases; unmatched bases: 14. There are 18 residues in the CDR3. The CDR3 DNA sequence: TGTGCCAGCACCCTCACCCCCCTCGGGACTAGCGGGTACAATGAGCAGTTCTTC. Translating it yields CASTLTPLGTSGYNEQFF.

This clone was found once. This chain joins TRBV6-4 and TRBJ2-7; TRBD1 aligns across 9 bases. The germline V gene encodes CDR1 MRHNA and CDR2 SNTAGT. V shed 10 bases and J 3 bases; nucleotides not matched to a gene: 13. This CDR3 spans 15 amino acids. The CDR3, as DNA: TGTGCCACTAACTCCGGGGACAGGGTTAACTACGAGCAGTACTTC. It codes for CATNSGDRVNYEQYF.

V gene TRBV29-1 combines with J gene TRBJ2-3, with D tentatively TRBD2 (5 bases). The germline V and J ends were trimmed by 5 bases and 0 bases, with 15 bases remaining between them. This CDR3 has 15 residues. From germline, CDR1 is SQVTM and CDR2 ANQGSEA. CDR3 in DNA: TGCAGCGTTAACCGAGCGGTCCCGAGCACAGATACGCAGTATTTT. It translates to CSVNRAVPSTDTQYF.

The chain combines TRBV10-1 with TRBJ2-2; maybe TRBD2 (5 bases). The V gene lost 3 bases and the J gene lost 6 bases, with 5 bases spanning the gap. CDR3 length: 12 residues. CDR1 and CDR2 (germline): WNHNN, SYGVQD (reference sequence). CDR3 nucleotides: TGCGCCAGCAGTGACGGGGCCGGGGAGCTGTTTTTT. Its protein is CASSDGAGELFF.

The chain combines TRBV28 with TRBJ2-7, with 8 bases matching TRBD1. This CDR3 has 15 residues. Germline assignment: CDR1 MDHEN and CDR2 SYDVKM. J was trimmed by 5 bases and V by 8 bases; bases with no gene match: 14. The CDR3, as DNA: TGTGCCAGCGGTCCAACGAGGGACAGGCAACACGAGCAGTACTTC. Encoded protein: CASGPTRDRQHEQYF. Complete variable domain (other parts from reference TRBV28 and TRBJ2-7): DVKVTQSSRYLVKRTGEKVFLECVQDMDHENMFWYRQDPGLGLRLIYFSYDVKMKEKGDIPEGYSVSREKKERFSLILESASTNQTSMYLCASGPTRDRQHEQYFGPGTRLTVT.

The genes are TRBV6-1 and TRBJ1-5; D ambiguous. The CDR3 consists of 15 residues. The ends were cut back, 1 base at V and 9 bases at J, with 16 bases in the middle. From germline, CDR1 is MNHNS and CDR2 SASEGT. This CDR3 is CASSEVANTLAPQHF. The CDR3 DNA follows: TGTGCCAGCAGTGAAGTTGCGAACACCTTGGCGCCCCAGCATTTT.

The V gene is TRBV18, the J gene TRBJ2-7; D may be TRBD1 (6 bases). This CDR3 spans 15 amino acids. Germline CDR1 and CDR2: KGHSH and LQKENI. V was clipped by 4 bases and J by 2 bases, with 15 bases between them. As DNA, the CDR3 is TGTGCCAGCTCACAATCGGGACATGAAACCTACGAGCAGTACTTC. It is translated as CASSQSGHETYEQYF.

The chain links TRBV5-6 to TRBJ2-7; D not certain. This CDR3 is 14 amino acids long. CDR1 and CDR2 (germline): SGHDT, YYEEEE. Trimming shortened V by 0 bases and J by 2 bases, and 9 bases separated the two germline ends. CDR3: CASSLGYRPYEQYF. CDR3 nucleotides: TGTGCCAGCAGCTTGGGGTACCGGCCCTACGAGCAGTACTTC.

This CDR3 is CASSLGHLSYEQYF. The CDR3 nucleotides read TGTGCCAGCAGCTTGGGACATCTCTCCTACGAGCAGTACTTC. The chain combines TRBV11-2 with TRBJ2-7; D perhaps matches TRBD1 (6 bases). Germline V gene lookup returns CDR1 SGHAT and CDR2 FQNNGV. The CDR3 is made up of 14 amino acids. Trimming removed 3 bases at V and 0 bases at J, with 9 bases between.

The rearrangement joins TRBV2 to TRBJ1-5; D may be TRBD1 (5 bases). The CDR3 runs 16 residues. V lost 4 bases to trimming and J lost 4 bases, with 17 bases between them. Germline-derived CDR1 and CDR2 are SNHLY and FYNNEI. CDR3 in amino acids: CASSGYRQGPNQPQHF. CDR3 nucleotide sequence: TGTGCCAGCAGTGGATACAGGCAAGGTCCTAATCAGCCCCAGCATTTT.

The CDR3 reads CASSVSGGPSGANVLTF. The CDR3 DNA follows: TGTGCCAGCAGCGTTAGCGGGGGGCCGTCTGGGGCCAACGTCCTGACTTTC. The chain combines TRBV9 with TRBJ2-6, with 10 bases fitting TRBD2. The CDR3 covers 17 residues. CDR1 and CDR2 (germline): SGDLS, YYNGEE. The J segment lost 1 base and the V segment lost 2 bases, leaving 3 bases of the junction unmatched.

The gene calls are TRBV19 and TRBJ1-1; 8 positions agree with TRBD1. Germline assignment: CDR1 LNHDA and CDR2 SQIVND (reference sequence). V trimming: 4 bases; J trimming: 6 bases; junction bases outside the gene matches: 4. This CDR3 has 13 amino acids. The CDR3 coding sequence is TGTGCCAGTAGTACAGGGGGCAACGCTGAAGCTTTCTTT. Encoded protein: CASSTGGNAEAFF.

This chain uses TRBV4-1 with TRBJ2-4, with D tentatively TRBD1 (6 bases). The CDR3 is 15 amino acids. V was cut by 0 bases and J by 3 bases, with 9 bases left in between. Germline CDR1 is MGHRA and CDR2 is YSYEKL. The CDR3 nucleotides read TGCGCCAGCAGCCAAGATTGGACAGTCAAAAACATTCAGTACTTC. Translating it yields CASSQDWTVKNIQYF.

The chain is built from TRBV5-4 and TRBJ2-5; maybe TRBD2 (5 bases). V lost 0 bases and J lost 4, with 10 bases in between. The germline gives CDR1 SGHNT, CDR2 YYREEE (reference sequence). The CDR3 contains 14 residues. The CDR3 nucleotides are TGTGCCAGCAGCTTGGCCGGGAAGGGAGAGACCCAGTACTTC. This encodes CASSLAGKGETQYF.

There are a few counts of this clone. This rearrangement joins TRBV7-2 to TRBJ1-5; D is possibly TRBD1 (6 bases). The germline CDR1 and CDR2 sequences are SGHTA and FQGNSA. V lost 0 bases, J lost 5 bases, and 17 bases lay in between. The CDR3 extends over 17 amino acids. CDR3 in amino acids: CASSLAGGRSEYQPQHF. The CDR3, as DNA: TGTGCCAGCAGCTTAGCTGGGGGCCGTTCGGAATATCAGCCCCAGCATTTT. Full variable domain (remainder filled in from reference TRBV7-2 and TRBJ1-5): GAGVSQSPSNKVTEKGKDVELRCDPISGHTALYWYRQSLGQGLEFLIYFQGNSAPDKSGLPSDRFSAERTGGSVSTLTIQRTQQEDSAVYLCASSLAGGRSEYQPQHFGDGTRLSIL.

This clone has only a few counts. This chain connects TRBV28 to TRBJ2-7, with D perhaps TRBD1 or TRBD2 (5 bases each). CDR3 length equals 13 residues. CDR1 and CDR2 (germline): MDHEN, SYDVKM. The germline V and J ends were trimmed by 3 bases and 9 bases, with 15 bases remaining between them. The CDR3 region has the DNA TGTGCCAGCAGTTTCCCGGGGCCGGGGATGCAGTACTTC. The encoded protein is CASSFPGPGMQYF.

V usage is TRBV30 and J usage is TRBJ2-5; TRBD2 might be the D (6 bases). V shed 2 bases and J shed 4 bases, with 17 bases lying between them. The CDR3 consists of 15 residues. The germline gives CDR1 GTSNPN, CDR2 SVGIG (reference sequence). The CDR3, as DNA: TGTGCCTGGAGTATAAATGGTGGACTATCAGAGACCCAGTACTTC. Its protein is CAWSINGGLSETQYF.